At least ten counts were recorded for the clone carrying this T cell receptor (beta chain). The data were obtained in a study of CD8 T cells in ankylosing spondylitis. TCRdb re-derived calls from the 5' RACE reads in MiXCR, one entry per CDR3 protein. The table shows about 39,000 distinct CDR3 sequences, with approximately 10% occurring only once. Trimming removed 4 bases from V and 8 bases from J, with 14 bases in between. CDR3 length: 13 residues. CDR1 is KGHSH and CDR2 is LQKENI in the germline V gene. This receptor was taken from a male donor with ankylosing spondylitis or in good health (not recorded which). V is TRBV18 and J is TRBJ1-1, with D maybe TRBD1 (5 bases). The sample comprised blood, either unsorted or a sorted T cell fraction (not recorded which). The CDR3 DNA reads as TGTGCCAGCTCACTCTCACAGGATAAGGAAGCTTTCTTT. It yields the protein CASSLSQDKEAFF.